This T cell receptor beta chain was obtained from a study of response to subunit inactivated influenza vaccine. One entry per CDR3 protein results from TCRdb running MiXCR on the RT-PCR reads. The data show 750,000 to 850,000 distinct CDR3 sequences, approximately 17% seen once. Study-wide results and limits: Authors suggested each seasonal influenza vaccination recruits few new T cells.

The V gene lost 2 bases and the J gene lost 5 bases, with 10 bases spanning the gap. The CDR3 totals 13 residues. This clonotype appeared a few times. Its target is unknown. The receptor's source is a man aged 50 to 60 who received an inactivated influenza vaccine. This specimen was PBMCs from blood, taken less than 6 days after vaccination. This chain links TRBV12-3 or TRBV12-4 with TRBJ2-7, with unresolved D. This chain's CDR3 is CASSLRASNEQYF. Written as DNA, the CDR3 is TGTGCCAGCAGTTTAAGGGCTTCCAACGAGCAGTACTTC.